What follows are 21 T cell receptor beta chains derived from one specimen sequenced in a study of control samples from healthy donors and cancer patients (dated by TCRdb to 2018 to 2020). The method behind the library was the immunoSEQ multiplex PCR assay. TCRdb provides this immuneACCESS table in a form limited to in-frame rearrangements. Some clones are lacking; in checked studies, under half of them reflect an unresolved V gene, and why the rest are absent is not known. The sample profile shows around 78,000 clones; 90% to 95% of them were found once. About 5% of the sample rests with the top ten. The specimen sequenced was blood. The receptors were sampled from a woman between 18 and 29 years old in good health.

V and J are TRBV18 and TRBJ1-1; D is unresolved. The CDR3 is made up of 15 amino acids. Trimming removed 0 bases from V and 5 bases from J, with 13 bases in between. Germline V gives CDR1 KGHSH, CDR2 LQKENI. CDR3 protein: CASSPPLAAETEAFF. The CDR3 bases are TGTGCCAGCTCACCACCTCTGGCAGCGGAGACTGAAGCTTTCTTT.

This clone was seen only once. The chain recombines TRBV20-1 with TRBJ1-4, with D possibly TRBD1 on 5 matching bases. CDR1 is DFQATT and CDR2 is SNEGSKA in the germline V gene (reference sequence). This CDR3 comprises 13 residues. Trimming removed 3 bases from V and 4 bases from J, with 9 bases in between. This chain's CDR3 is CSASGGYNEKLFF. The DNA of the CDR3 is TGCAGTGCTAGTGGGGGGTATAATGAAAAACTGTTTTTT.

This CDR3 reads CASSRTSGPTDTQYF. The DNA of the CDR3 is TGTGCCAGCAGTCGGACTAGCGGTCCCACAGATACGCAGTATTTT. The chain employs TRBV5-5 and TRBJ2-3, with TRBD2 identical over 10 bases. V trimming: 5 bases; J trimming: 2 bases; junction bases outside the gene matches: 5. The germline V gene has CDR1 SGHKS and CDR2 YYEKEE (reference sequence). There are 15 residues in the CDR3.

This rearrangement joins TRBV7-2 to TRBJ2-6; D gene unclear. The V gene's germline CDR1 is SGHTA and CDR2 FQGNSA. V lost 0 bases and J lost 5, with 5 bases in between. This CDR3 has 14 residues. CDR3 loop: CASSLAGWANVLTF. The CDR3 DNA reads as TGTGCCAGCAGCTTAGCGGGTTGGGCCAACGTCCTGACTTTC.

The chain recombines TRBV7-3 with TRBJ2-1; 7 bases are shared with TRBD2. The germline V gene has CDR1 SGHTA and CDR2 FQGTGA. The CDR3 spans 16 residues. The J segment lost 3 bases and the V segment lost 4 bases, leaving 9 bases of the junction unmatched. The CDR3 spells CASSSRPGTNYNEQFF. The DNA of the CDR3 is TGTGCCAGCAGCTCCCGCCCCGGGACTAACTACAATGAGCAGTTCTTC. The full variable domain, rest sourced from reference TRBV7-3 and TRBJ2-1, is GAGVSQTPSNKVTEKGKYVELRCDPISGHTALYWYRQSLGQGPEFLIYFQGTGAADDSGLPNDRFFAVRPEGSVSTLKIQRTERGDSAVYLCASSSRPGTNYNEQFFGPGTRLTVL.

V and J are TRBV7-2 and TRBJ1-1, with D unresolved. This CDR3 contains 15 residues. Germline V CDR1 and CDR2: SGHTA, FQGNSA. V was shortened by 5 bases and J by 4 bases, with 17 bases between the two germline ends. The CDR3 bases are TGTGCCAGCAGCCGCATCCAGGCCCTGAGCACTGAAGCTTTCTTT. Translated: CASSRIQALSTEAFF.

This clone was detected only once. Here the CDR3 reads CASSGTTSTYNEQFF. CDR3 sequence (DNA): TGTGCCAGCAGCGGTACTACCTCTACCTACAATGAGCAGTTCTTC. The V call is TRBV9, the J call TRBJ2-1; D is unclear. This CDR3 contains 15 residues. The V and J ends lost 3 bases and 2 bases respectively, with 12 bases between them. The germline V gene encodes CDR1 SGDLS and CDR2 YYNGEE.

This chain connects TRBV5-4 to TRBJ2-5, with 8 bases identical to TRBD2. The CDR3 spans 13 residues. In germline, CDR1 is SGHNT, CDR2 YYREEE (reference sequence). The trim removed 5 bases at V and 5 bases at J, leaving 5 bases unmatched. The CDR3 DNA reads TGTGCCAGCAGGCGGGGGGTGGGGGAGACCCAGTACTTC. As protein: CASRRGVGETQYF.

This rearrangement joins TRBV2 to TRBJ1-2; D unresolved. The CDR3 is 13 residues long. The V gene's germline CDR1 is SNHLY and CDR2 FYNNEI. Trimming shortened V by 6 bases and J by 5 bases, and 13 bases separated the two germline ends. For the CDR3, the DNA is TGTGCCAGCAGGCGACTATTATCTTATGGCTACACCTTC. It yields the protein CASRRLLSYGYTF.

The chain has TRBV20-1 and TRBJ1-1, with 8 positions matching TRBD1. This CDR3 comprises 15 residues. The V gene end was trimmed by 3 bases and the J gene end by 0 bases; junction bases not matched to a gene: 6. Germline values: CDR1 DFQATT, CDR2 SNEGSKA (reference sequence). CDR3 amino acids: CSASQTGALNTEAFF. The CDR3 DNA is TGCAGTGCTAGTCAGACAGGGGCCCTGAACACTGAAGCTTTCTTT.

This chain uses TRBV6-6 with TRBJ2-3; D unclear. The germline V and J ends were trimmed by 4 bases and 7 bases, with 15 bases remaining between them. The CDR3 sequence is 14 residues long. Per germline, CDR1 MNHNY and CDR2 SVGAGI (reference sequence). This chain's CDR3 is CASSSYSSGYTQYF. The CDR3 coding sequence is TGTGCCAGCAGTTCCTACTCCTCAGGTTATACGCAGTATTTT.

The V call is TRBV10-1, the J call TRBJ2-7; D might be TRBD2 (6 bases). V was trimmed by 4 bases and J by 6 bases, leaving 13 bases between them. Germline values: CDR1 WNHNN, CDR2 SYGVQD (reference sequence). The CDR3 is 13 amino acids. CDR3 residues: CASSGDSTGEQYF. The CDR3 DNA follows: TGCGCCAGCAGTGGGGACTCTACTGGCGAGCAGTACTTC.

The chain employs TRBV19 and TRBJ1-6, with 9 positions matching TRBD1. The CDR3 has 15 amino acids. V lost 6 bases to trimming and J lost 8 bases; unmatched junction nucleotides: 8. Germline-derived CDR1 and CDR2 are LNHDA and SQIVND (reference sequence). CDR3 amino acids: CASRLQGAWDSPLHF. In DNA, the CDR3 is TGTGCCAGTAGACTACAGGGGGCGTGGGATTCACCCCTCCACTTT. The full variable domain, rest sourced from reference TRBV19 and TRBJ1-6, is DGGITQSPKYLFRKEGQNVTLSCEQNLNHDAMYWYRQDPGQGLRLIYYSQIVNDFQKGDIAEGYSVSREKKESFPLTVTSAQKNPTAFYLCASRLQGAWDSPLHFGNGTRLTVT.

This chain uses TRBV10-3 with TRBJ2-1, with 9 positions matching TRBD1. V lost 5 bases, J lost 2 bases, and 10 bases stayed unmatched. From germline, CDR1 is ENHRY and CDR2 SYGVKD. The CDR3 runs to 17 residues. The CDR3 sequence is CAISSGTGQGPYNEQFF. The CDR3 DNA reads TGTGCCATCAGTTCTGGAACGGGACAGGGTCCCTACAATGAGCAGTTCTTC.

This sequence joins TRBV19 and TRBJ1-5; TRBD1 aligns across 7 bases. The V and J ends lost 7 bases and 0 bases, in that order; junction bases with no gene match: 12. The CDR3 loop spans 17 amino acids. Per germline, CDR1 LNHDA and CDR2 SQIVND (reference sequence). CDR3 amino acids: CASTPRQGSFSNQPQHF. DNA of the CDR3: TGTGCCAGTACCCCCAGACAGGGTTCTTTTAGCAATCAGCCCCAGCATTTT.

The rearrangement links TRBV28 to TRBJ1-5, with TRBD1 as a possible D gene (6 bases). This CDR3 has 15 residues. Deletions cut 11 bases from V and 7 bases from J, with 24 bases between. Germline V gene sequence: CDR1 MDHEN, CDR2 SYDVKM. The CDR3 DNA follows: TGTGCCGGAACCACGGAAGGGGGGCCAGGGCAGCCCCAGCATTTT. The encoded protein is CAGTTEGGPGQPQHF.

The rearrangement joins TRBV4-1 to TRBJ2-7; 10 bases are a match to TRBD2. The junction had 13 bases not matched to a gene; V was cut back by 0 bases and J by 2 bases. The germline V gene encodes CDR1 MGHRA and CDR2 YSYEKL. The length of the CDR3 is 19 residues. CDR3 sequence: CASSQDSLVGLAGAYEQYF. DNA of the CDR3: TGCGCCAGCAGCCAAGATAGTTTAGTGGGGCTAGCGGGGGCCTACGAGCAGTACTTC.

This clone occurred a few times. The chain couples TRBV6-5 to TRBJ2-1, with D perhaps TRBD2 (6 bases). This CDR3 is 14 amino acids long. Trimming pared 10 bases from V and 4 bases from J, leaving 17 bases between. Germline CDR1 is MNHEY and CDR2 is SVGAGI. CDR3 nucleotides: TGTGCCACACATGGGGGACTCCGGTACAATGAGCAGTTCTTC. Protein: CATHGGLRYNEQFF.

This clone was counted a single time. The chain couples TRBV6-5 to TRBJ2-7, with D uncertain. Germline loops: CDR1 MNHEY, CDR2 SVGAGI. Trimming left V 8 bases short and J 0 bases short, with 14 bases between. The CDR3 is 14 residues long. CDR3 sequence: CASLTMFPSYEQYF. The CDR3 nucleotides read TGTGCCAGCTTAACAATGTTCCCCTCCTACGAGCAGTACTTC.

J is TRBJ2-7 and V is TRBV28; D not certain. This CDR3 contains 13 residues. Between the trimmed V and J ends, which lost 6 bases and 0 bases, there was a span of 9 bases. From germline, CDR1 is MDHEN and CDR2 SYDVKM. The CDR3 bases are TGTGCCAGCAGACCGACGCCCTCCTACGAGCAGTACTTC. It is translated as CASRPTPSYEQYF.

The chain couples TRBV19 to TRBJ1-6, with D tentatively TRBD1 (6 bases). CDR1 LNHDA and CDR2 SQIVND come from the germline V gene (reference sequence). V was clipped by 4 bases and J by 8 bases, with 18 bases between them. This CDR3 contains 16 residues. DNA of the CDR3: TGTGCCAGTAGTACTAACAACATTCCAGGGGATTCACCCCTCCACTTT. Amino acid sequence: CASSTNNIPGDSPLHF.